The source of this T cell receptor beta chain is a study of spatial heterogeneity in lung cancer. Study at large: Fewer alpha-chain than beta-chain sequences were consistently detected. On average, each unique TCR and UMI combination appeared more than ten times in raw reads.

CDR3 length equals 16 residues. Per the germline V gene, CDR1 is SGHAT and CDR2 is FQNNGV. V was trimmed by 2 bases and J by 0 bases, leaving 14 bases between them. This clonotype appeared many times. Described time point: blood at routine non-recurrence follow-up after resection. Sequencing was performed on whole RNA extracted from tumor and nontumor lung tissue, or from frozen PBMC, and the material was left unsorted. A distinct unique molecular identifier was carried by each TCR cDNA molecule. TCRdb processed the 5' RACE reads anew with MiXCR; each CDR3 protein has one entry. Among about 20,000 distinct CDR3 sequences, more than 8.5% were seen once, and the ten largest hold roughly a third.

The chain uses TRBV11-2 and TRBJ2-7; weak D call: TRBD1 (6 bases). The source material was PBMCs, sampled at follow-up. The clonotype was recovered from a female donor with early-stage non-small cell lung cancer. CDR3 nucleotide sequence: TGTGCCAGCAGCTTATTGGGGGCCCTGAGCTCCTACGAGCAGTACTTC. Protein: CASSLLGALSSYEQYF.